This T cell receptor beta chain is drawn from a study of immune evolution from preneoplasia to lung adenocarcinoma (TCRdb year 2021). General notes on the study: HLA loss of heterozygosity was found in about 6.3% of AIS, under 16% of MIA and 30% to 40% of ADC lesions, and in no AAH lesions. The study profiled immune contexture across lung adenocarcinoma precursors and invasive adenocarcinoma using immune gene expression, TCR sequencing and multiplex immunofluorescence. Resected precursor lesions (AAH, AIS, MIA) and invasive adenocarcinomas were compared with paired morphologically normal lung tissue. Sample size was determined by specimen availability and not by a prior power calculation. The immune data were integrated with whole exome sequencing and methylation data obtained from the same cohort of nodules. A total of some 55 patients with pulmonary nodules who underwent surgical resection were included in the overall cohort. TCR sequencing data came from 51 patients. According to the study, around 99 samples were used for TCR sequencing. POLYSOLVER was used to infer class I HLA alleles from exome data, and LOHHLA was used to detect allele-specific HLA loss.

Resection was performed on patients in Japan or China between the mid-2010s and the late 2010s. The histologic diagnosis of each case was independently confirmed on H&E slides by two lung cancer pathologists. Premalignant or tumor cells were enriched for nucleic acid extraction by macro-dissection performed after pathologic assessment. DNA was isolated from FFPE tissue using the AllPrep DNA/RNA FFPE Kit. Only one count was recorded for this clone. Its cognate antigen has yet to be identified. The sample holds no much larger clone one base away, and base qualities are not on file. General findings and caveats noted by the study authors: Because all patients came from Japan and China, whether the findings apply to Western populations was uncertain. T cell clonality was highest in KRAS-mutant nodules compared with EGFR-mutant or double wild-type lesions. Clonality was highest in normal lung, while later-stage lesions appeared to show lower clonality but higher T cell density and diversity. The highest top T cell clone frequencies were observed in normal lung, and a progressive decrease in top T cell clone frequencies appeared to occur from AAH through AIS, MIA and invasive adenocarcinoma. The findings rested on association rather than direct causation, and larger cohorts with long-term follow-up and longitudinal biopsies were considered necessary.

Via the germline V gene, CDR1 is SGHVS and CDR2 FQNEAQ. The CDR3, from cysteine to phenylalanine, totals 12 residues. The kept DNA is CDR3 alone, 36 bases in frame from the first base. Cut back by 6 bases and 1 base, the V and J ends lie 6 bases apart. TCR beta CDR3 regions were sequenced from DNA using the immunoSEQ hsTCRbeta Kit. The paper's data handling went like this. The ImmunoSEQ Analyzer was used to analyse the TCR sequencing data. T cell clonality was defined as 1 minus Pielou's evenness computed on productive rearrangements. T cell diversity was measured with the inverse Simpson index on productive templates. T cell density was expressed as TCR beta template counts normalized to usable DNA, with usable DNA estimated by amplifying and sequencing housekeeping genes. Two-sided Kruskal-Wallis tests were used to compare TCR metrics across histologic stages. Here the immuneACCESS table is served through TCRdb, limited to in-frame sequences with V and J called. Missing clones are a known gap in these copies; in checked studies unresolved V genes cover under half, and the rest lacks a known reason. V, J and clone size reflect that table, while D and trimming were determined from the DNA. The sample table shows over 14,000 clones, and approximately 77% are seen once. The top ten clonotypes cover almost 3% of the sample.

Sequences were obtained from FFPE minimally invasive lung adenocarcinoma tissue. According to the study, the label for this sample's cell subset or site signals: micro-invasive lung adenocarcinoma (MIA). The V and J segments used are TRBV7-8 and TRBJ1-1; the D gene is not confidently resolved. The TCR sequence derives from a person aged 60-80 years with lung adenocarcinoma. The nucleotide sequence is TGTGCCAGCAGAGGACCGAACACTGAAGCTTTCTTT. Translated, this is CASRGPNTEAFF.